This is a list of T cell receptor beta chains from one sample in a study of T cell responses to AZD1222 COVID-19 vaccine. Produced via immunoSEQ multiplex PCR; TCRdb's table is partial and in-frame only. This table has 170,000 or so clones, 90% appearing once. The source was peripheral blood, collected on day 0 of AZD1222 vaccination. The receptors here all came from an adult in good health. CDR3s include the opening cysteine and the closing phenylalanine or tryptophan. The order of the fields is J gene, V gene, D gene, CDR3 protein, CDR3 DNA. D genes are given only for firm matches.

J: TRBJ2-7
V: TRBV28
D: NA
CDR3: CASSLGAQDEQYF
DNA: TGTGCCAGCAGTTTGGGCGCCCAGGACGAGCAGTACTTC

J: TRBJ1-5
V: TRBV27
D: NA
CDR3: CASSGHFNQPQHF
DNA: TGTGCCAGCAGCGGACATTTCAATCAGCCCCAGCATTTT

J: TRBJ2-7
V: TRBV19
D: NA
CDR3: CASSIDRGSVEYF
DNA: TGTGCCAGTAGTATAGATCGCGGGTCAGTGGAGTACTTC

J: TRBJ1-4
V: TRBV2
D: TRBD1
CDR3: CASTGTDNEKLFF
DNA: TGTGCCAGTACCGGGACAGATAATGAAAAACTGTTTTTT

J: TRBJ2-7
V: TRBV9
D: NA
CDR3: CASSVGDSYEQYF
DNA: TGTGCCAGCAGCGTAGGAGACTCCTACGAGCAGTACTTC

J: TRBJ1-5
V: TRBV29-1
D: NA
CDR3: CSVEEVGQPQHF
DNA: TGCAGCGTTGAAGAGGTCGGACAGCCCCAGCATTTT

J: TRBJ1-1
V: TRBV2
D: NA
CDR3: CASSEGGDGKAFF
DNA: TGTGCCAGCAGTGAAGGCGGGGATGGGAAAGCTTTCTTT

J: TRBJ1-6
V: TRBV5-1
D: TRBD1
CDR3: CASSLRDSQNSPLHF
DNA: TGCGCCAGCAGCTTACGGGACAGCCAGAATTCACCCCTCCACTTT

J: TRBJ2-2
V: TRBV4-3
D: NA
CDR3: CASSQVPNPVGTGELFF
DNA: TGCGCCAGCAGCCAAGTCCCCAACCCAGTAGGCACCGGGGAGCTGTTTTTT

J: TRBJ1-2
V: TRBV15
D: NA
CDR3: CATSREGGMNYGYTF
DNA: TGTGCCACCAGCAGAGAGGGGGGTATGAACTATGGCTACACCTTC

J: TRBJ2-3
V: TRBV6-5
D: TRBD2
CDR3: CASRASGGPDTQYF
DNA: TGTGCCAGCAGGGCTAGCGGGGGACCAGATACGCAGTATTTT

J: TRBJ1-5
V: TRBV18
D: TRBD1
CDR3: CASSPQNLDRLNQPQHF
DNA: TGTGCCAGCTCACCGCAAAACTTGGACAGGCTGAATCAGCCCCAGCATTTT

J: TRBJ1-5
V: TRBV6-5
D: NA
CDR3: CASSYRGGDQPQHF
DNA: TGTGCCAGCAGTTACCGGGGGGGGGATCAGCCCCAGCATTTT

J: TRBJ1-6
V: TRBV5-1
D: TRBD1
CDR3: CASSPDRGSGSPLHF
DNA: TGCGCCAGCAGCCCGGACAGGGGGTCGGGTTCACCCCTCCACTTT

J: TRBJ1-2
V: TRBV6-5
D: NA
CDR3: CASSWGEYGYTF
DNA: TGTGCCAGCAGTTGGGGTGAATATGGCTACACCTTC

J: TRBJ1-6
V: TRBV2
D: NA
CDR3: CASSRTEINSPLHF
DNA: TGTGCCAGCAGTCGGACAGAAATTAATTCACCCCTCCACTTT

J: TRBJ1-2
V: TRBV24-1
D: NA
CDR3: CATSDLGGYTF
DNA: TGTGCCACCAGTGATTTGGGGGGCTACACCTTC

J: TRBJ2-5
V: TRBV5-5
D: NA
CDR3: CASSPRAGTQETQYF
DNA: TGTGCCAGCAGCCCCCGAGCAGGGACTCAAGAGACCCAGTACTTC

J: TRBJ2-7
V: TRBV28
D: TRBD1
CDR3: CASTSGTGGYEQYF
DNA: TGTGCCAGCACCTCCGGGACAGGGGGTTACGAGCAGTACTTC